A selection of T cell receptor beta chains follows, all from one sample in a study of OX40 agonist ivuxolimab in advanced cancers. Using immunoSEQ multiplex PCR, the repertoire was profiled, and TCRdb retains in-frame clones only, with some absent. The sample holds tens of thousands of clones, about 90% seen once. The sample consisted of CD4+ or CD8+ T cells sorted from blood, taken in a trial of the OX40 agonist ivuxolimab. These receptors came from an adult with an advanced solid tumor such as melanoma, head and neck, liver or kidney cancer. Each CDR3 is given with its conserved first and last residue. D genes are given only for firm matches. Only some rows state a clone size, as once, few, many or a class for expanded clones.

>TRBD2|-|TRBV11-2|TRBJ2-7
TGTGCCAGCAGCTTACAGGGACTAGCGTTTCACGAGCAGTACTTC
CASSLQGLAFHEQYF
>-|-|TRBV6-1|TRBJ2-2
TGTGCCAGCAGTGCCGACAGGAACACCGGGGAGCTGTTTTTT
CASSADRNTGELFF
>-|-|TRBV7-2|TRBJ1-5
TGTGCCAGCAGCTTCGGGTATAGCAATCAGCCCCAGCATTTT
CASSFGYSNQPQHF
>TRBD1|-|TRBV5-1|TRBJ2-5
TGCGCCAGCAGCTCCGACAGGGAGCAAGAGACCCAGTACTTC
CASSSDREQETQYF
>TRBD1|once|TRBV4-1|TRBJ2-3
TGCGCCAGCAGCCCTTTGGACAGGGCCACAGATACGCAGTATTTT
CASSPLDRATDTQYF
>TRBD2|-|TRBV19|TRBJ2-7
TGTGCCAGTAGTATAGGCGGGAGGAGCTACGAGCAGTACTTC
CASSIGGRSYEQYF
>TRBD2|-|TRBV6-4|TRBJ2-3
TGTGCCAGCAGTGACTCAGCGGGAGGGCCCACAGATACGCAGTATTTT
CASSDSAGGPTDTQYF
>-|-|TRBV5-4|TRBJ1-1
TGTGCCAGCTGGGGAGGCACTGAAGCTTTCTTT
CASWGGTEAFF
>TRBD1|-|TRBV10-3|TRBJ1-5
TGTGCCATCAGTGACCCCTCTGGGACAGTGGGAAGCAATCAGCCCCAGCATTTT
CAISDPSGTVGSNQPQHF
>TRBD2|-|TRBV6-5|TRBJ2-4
TGTGCCAGCAGACCCGATCTGGGGGAGGGCATTCAGTACTTC
CASRPDLGEGIQYF
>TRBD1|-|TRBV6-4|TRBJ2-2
TGTGCCAGCAGTGACTCGGACAGGGACACCGGGGAGCTGTTTTTT
CASSDSDRDTGELFF
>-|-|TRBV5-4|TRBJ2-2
TGTGCCAGCAGCTTGGGGCAGGTCACCGGGGAGCTGTTTTTT
CASSLGQVTGELFF
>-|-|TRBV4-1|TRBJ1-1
TGCGCCAGCAGCCACCAAAGGTCCACTGAAGCTTTCTTT
CASSHQRSTEAFF
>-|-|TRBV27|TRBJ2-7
TGTGCCAGCAGTTCCCCCTCCTACGAGCAGTACTTC
CASSSPSYEQYF
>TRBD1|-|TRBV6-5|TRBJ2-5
TGTGCCAGCAGTTACTCCACAGGGGGCGCGAAGACCCAGTACTTC
CASSYSTGGAKTQYF
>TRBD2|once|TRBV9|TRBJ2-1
TGTGCCAGCAGCACGGGAGGGTCCTACAATGAGCAGTTCTTC
CASSTGGSYNEQFF
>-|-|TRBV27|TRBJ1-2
TGTGCCAGCGGAACAGGGAACTATGGCTACACCTTC
CASGTGNYGYTF
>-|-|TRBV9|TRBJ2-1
TGTGCCAGCAGCGTATCCGACAATGAGCAGTTCTTC
CASSVSDNEQFF
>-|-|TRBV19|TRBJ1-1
TGTGCCAGTAGTATAGATCGCGAGGGGACGAACACTGAAGCTTTCTTT
CASSIDREGTNTEAFF
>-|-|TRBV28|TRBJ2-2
TGTGCCAGCAGACAGGGATTCACCGGGGAGCTGTTTTTT
CASRQGFTGELFF
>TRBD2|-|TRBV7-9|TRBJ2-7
TGTGCCAGCAGCTTAGCGGGAGGGCCCTACGAGCAGTACTTC
CASSLAGGPYEQYF
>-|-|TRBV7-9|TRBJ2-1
TGTGCCAGCAGCTTGGCGACTGCTAGCTCCTACAATGAGCAGTTCTTC
CASSLATASSYNEQFF
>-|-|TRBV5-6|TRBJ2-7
TGTGCCAGCAGCTTGACCGGCGAGCAGTACTTC
CASSLTGEQYF
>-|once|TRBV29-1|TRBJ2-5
TGCAGCGTTGAAGAGGGCACAGGGTCAGAGACCCAGTACTTC
CSVEEGTGSETQYF
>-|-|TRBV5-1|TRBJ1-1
TGCGCCAGCAGCTTGAAGGGGCACATGAACACTGAAGCTTTCTTT
CASSLKGHMNTEAFF
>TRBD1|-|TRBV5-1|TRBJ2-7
TGCGCCAGCAGCCCCGGACAGGGTCGGTACTTC
CASSPGQGRYF
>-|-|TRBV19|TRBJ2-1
TGTGCCACCTCTAGCGTCTCCTACAATGAGCAGTTCTTC
CATSSVSYNEQFF
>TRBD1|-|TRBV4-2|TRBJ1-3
TGTGCCAGCAGCCAAGAGCCGACAGGGGGATCGGGAAACACCATATATTTT
CASSQEPTGGSGNTIYF
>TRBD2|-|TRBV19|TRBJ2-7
TGTGCCAGTAGTCCTCTAGCGGGAGGCTCCTACGAGCAGTACTTC
CASSPLAGGSYEQYF
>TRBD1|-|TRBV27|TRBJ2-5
TGTGCCAGCAGTTTAACAAGGGGGCGGGAGACCCAGTACTTC
CASSLTRGRETQYF
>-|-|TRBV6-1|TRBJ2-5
TGTGCCAGCAGTGAGGGACCTCCCAACCCTCAAGAGACCCAGTACTTC
CASSEGPPNPQETQYF
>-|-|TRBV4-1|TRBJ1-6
TGCGCCAGCAGCCCCCAACACCCGGTCCCCTATAATTCACCCCTCCACTTT
CASSPQHPVPYNSPLHF
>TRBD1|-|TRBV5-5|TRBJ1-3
TGTGCCAGCAGCCCCGGGACAGTCACTGGAAACACCATATATTTT
CASSPGTVTGNTIYF
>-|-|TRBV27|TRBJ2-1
TGTGCCAGCAGCCCCGGGACAACTCACAATGAGCAGTTCTTC
CASSPGTTHNEQFF
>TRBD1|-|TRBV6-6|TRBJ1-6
TGTGCCAGCAGGACAGGGGGATATCTCACACCCCTCCACTTT
CASRTGGYLTPLHF
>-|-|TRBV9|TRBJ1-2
TGTGCCAGCAGCGTAGAGACAGAAACTAACTATGGCTACACCTTC
CASSVETETNYGYTF
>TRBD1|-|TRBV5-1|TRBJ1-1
TGCGCCAGCAGCTTGGGAGGGGGCCCCGAAGCTTTCTTT
CASSLGGGPEAFF
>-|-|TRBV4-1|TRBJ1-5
TGCGCCAGCAGCCAAGGAAATCGGCCCAGCAATCAGCCCCAGCATTTT
CASSQGNRPSNQPQHF
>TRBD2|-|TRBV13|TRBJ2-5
TGTGCCAGCAGCGTAATAGCGGGGTCCCAAGAGACCCAGTACTTC
CASSVIAGSQETQYF
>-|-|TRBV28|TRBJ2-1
TGTGCCAGCCTCGGACATTCCTCCTACAATGAGCAGTTCTTC
CASLGHSSYNEQFF
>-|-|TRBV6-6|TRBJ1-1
TGTGCCAGCAGTTTTTCGGACACCACTGAAGCTTTCTTT
CASSFSDTTEAFF
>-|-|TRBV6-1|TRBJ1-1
TGTGCCAGCACCAAAAGACAGATCTTGAACACTGAAGCTTTCTTT
CASTKRQILNTEAFF
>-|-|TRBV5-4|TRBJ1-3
TGTGCCAGCAGCTTGAGACAGAAAGAAAACACCATATATTTT
CASSLRQKENTIYF